This TCR beta chain was found in a study of blood T cell repertoires in COVID-19. On the study more broadly: From T cells, B-cell-depleted T cells, or PBMCs came the material, which was cDNA or gDNA.

Original data processing: Amplification of reference gene primers was used by the study to estimate nucleated cell counts. Method: immunoSEQ multiplex PCR; TCRdb's copy keeps in-frame clones and lacks some. The V and J calls and clone size come from that table; D and trimming were worked out from the DNA. Of about 130,000 clones in the sample, roughly 88% were seen once. V trimming: 2 bases; J trimming: 2 bases; junction bases outside the gene matches: 6. CDR1 and CDR2 from the germline V gene are SGHDT and YYEEEE. There are 15 residues in the CDR3. The specimen sequenced was peripheral blood. The genes are TRBV5-6 and TRBJ2-7; the match to TRBD1 covers 8 bases. This TCR derives from a man aged 70-80 years with active COVID-19. The CDR3 protein is CASSLDRGIAYEQYF. The CDR3 DNA follows: TGTGCCAGCAGCTTAGACAGGGGAATCGCCTACGAGCAGTACTTC. The variable domain in full, completed from reference TRBV5-6 and TRBJ2-7, reads DAGVTQSPTHLIKTRGQQVTLRCSPKSGHDTVSWYQQALGQGPQFIFQYYEEEERQRGNFPDRFSGHQFPNYSSELNVNALLLGDSALYLCASSLDRGIAYEQYFGPGTRLTVT.